The entry below describes one TCR beta chain. What it binds is not known. The data belong to a study of monozygotic twins with inflammatory bowel disease. General study results and limits: Especially with disease activity, IBD patients shared fewer clonotypes with others than healthy twins did. Patients with IBD had less TCRbeta diversity (inverse Simpson) than their healthy co-twins. Immunosuppressive treatments were not uniform, and this may have added variability to patient repertoires.

Template switching introduced UMIs that contain a 6-nucleotide sample barcode. TCRdb re-called the 5' RACE reads and shows each CDR3 protein once, DNA omitted. In all, the sample yields 300,000 to 350,000 distinct CDR3 sequences. Germline V gene sequence: CDR1 ENHRY, CDR2 SYGVKD. The CDR3 runs to 21 residues. The sequence came from a human donor with ulcerative colitis or Crohn's disease, or a healthy co-twin of an affected twin (not recorded which). The sequenced sample consisted of blood. The rearrangement uses TRBV10-3 and TRBJ2-7; TCRdb reports TRBD2, a call that lacks DNA to check it against. CDR3 in amino acids: CAISESESTGTIMLWSYEQYF.